This TCR beta chain was identified in a study of CD8 T cells in Susac syndrome. This clonotype occurred once. V was pared by 4 bases and J by 8 bases, with 17 bases between. Germline CDR1 reads KGHDR; CDR2 reads SFDVKD. The CDR3 has 15 amino acids. An amount of RNA that ranged from roughly 0.5 to 1 ug was reverse transcribed with random hexamers. Amplification of TCR beta CDR3 was carried out by immunoSEQ multiplex PCR, which covered 54 Vbeta and 13 Jbeta segments. One entry per CDR3 protein, called by TCRdb with MiXCR from the immunoSEQ multiplex PCR reads. The sample holds 130,000 to 150,000 distinct CDR3 sequences; approximately 95% are singletons and the top ten take over 0.25%.

The rearrangement uses TRBV24-1 and TRBJ2-1; D is unresolved. The sequence was collected from a human donor in good health. Specimen: CD8+ T cells from PBMCs. This CDR3 reads CATSDLTGPSDEQFF. In DNA form, the CDR3 reads TGTGCCACCAGTGACCTGACGGGCCCGAGCGATGAGCAGTTCTTC.